This entry lists 21 T cell receptor beta chains sequenced from one sample in a study of shared clonotypes between healthy human individuals (dated by TCRdb to between 2020 and 2021). Library prep was done by the immunoSEQ multiplex PCR assay. This is the immuneACCESS table as TCRdb keeps it, with only in-frame sequences that have V and J called. A part of the clones is gone; compared with another copy, unresolved V genes explain less than half, and the rest is unexplained. This sample comprises about 560,000 clones, around 76% of them detected only once. Approximately 12% of the sample is in the top ten clones. The sequenced material came from PBMCs. The receptors come from a woman aged 40 to 55 in good health. Some clones in this sample may be carry-over from other donors' samples.

Details on this clone: Mismatch with germline at one junction end may stem from a read error. This chain connects TRBV30 to TRBJ2-7; perhaps TRBD1 as D (5 bases). The CDR3 is 13 residues long. CDR1 GTSNPN and CDR2 SVGIG come from the germline V gene (reference sequence). The CDR3 DNA sequence: TGTGCCTGGAACCGGGCAGGGTTGTACGGGCAGTACTTC. Translation: CAWNRAGLYGQYF.

V usage is TRBV28 and J usage is TRBJ2-1; 8 nucleotides line up with TRBD1. The CDR3 is 16 amino acids. V was clipped by 6 bases and J by 2 bases; unmatched bases: 9. Germline CDR1 is MDHEN and CDR2 is SYDVKM. CDR3 sequence: CASSTDRGGTYNEQFF. CDR3 sequence (DNA): TGTGCCAGCAGCACCGACAGGGGAGGAACCTACAATGAGCAGTTCTTC.

This sequence joins TRBV7-2 and TRBJ2-7, with D possibly TRBD2 on 5 matching bases. Germline V gives CDR1 SGHTA, CDR2 FQGNSA. This CDR3 is 16 amino acids long. Trimming removed 0 bases at V and 0 bases at J, with 12 bases between. CDR3 nucleotide sequence: TGTGCCAGCAGCTTAGCGGGGTCGGGAAGCTCCTACGAGCAGTACTTC. It codes for CASSLAGSGSSYEQYF.

The rearrangement uses TRBV5-4 and TRBJ2-3; weak D call: TRBD2 (5 bases). Germline V gene sequence: CDR1 SGHNT, CDR2 YYREEE (reference sequence). V shed 0 bases and J shed 3 bases, with 5 bases lying between them. This CDR3 region has 13 residues. CDR3 amino acids: CASSLGGTDTQYF. In DNA form, the CDR3 reads TGTGCCAGCAGCTTGGGAGGGACAGATACGCAGTATTTT.

Remarks on this clone: A far larger clone is only one base removed, so a read error is likely. Within the sample, other DNA sequences also encode this same CDR3. The chain recombines TRBV6-6 with TRBJ1-3; TRBD1 is a possible D gene (6 bases). The CDR3 sequence is 15 residues long. The V gene's germline CDR1 is MNHNY and CDR2 SVGAGI (reference sequence). This CDR3 reads CASRPQGSGTGELFF. The DNA of the CDR3 is TGTGCCAGCAGGCCACAGGGTTCGGGTACCGGGGAGCTGTTTTTC.

The V gene is TRBV29-1, the J gene TRBJ2-3, with D tentatively TRBD1 (6 bases). The CDR3 sequence is 13 residues long. Germline V gene data show CDR1 as SQVTM and CDR2 as ANQGSEA. The V end lost 7 bases, the J end lost 0 bases, and 11 bases lay between the germline ends. Here the CDR3 reads CSGSDSSTDTQYF. CDR3 nucleotide sequence: TGCAGCGGGTCGGACAGTAGCACAGATACGCAGTATTTT.

The CDR3 DNA sequence: TGTGCCAGCCGAGGTGGCTCCGATTCACCCCTCCACTTT. This codes for CASRGGSDSPLHF. The chain has TRBV28 and TRBJ1-6, with D uncertain. Trimming cost V 8 bases and J 8 bases, with 13 bases left between them. The CDR3 has 13 residues. Looked up from germline, CDR1 is MDHEN and CDR2 is SYDVKM.

V gene TRBV18 combines with J gene TRBJ2-2, with 10 bases lining up with TRBD2. V dropped 3 bases and J dropped 5; count of bases not matched to a gene: 6. This CDR3 has 16 amino acids. Germline-derived CDR1 and CDR2 are KGHSH and LQKENI. The CDR3 region has the DNA TGTGCCAGCTCACCTCTAGCGGGAGCGGAGACCGGGGAGCTGTTTTTT. The encoded protein is CASSPLAGAETGELFF.

The chain links TRBV5-1 to TRBJ2-3; 11 bases line up with TRBD2. Looked up from germline, CDR1 is SGHRS and CDR2 is YFSETQ. Unmatched junction bases numbered 9, after V lost 4 bases and J lost 5 bases. The CDR3 length is 16 residues. This CDR3 is CASSQLAGGQGDTQYF. Here the CDR3 DNA reads TGCGCCAGCAGCCAATTAGCGGGAGGGCAGGGAGATACGCAGTATTTT.

This rearrangement joins TRBV10-2 to TRBJ2-7; the D gene is possibly TRBD2 (6 bases). The CDR3 is made up of 14 amino acids. Trimming shortened V by 3 bases and J by 4 bases, and 13 bases separated the two germline ends. Germline CDR1 WSHSY, CDR2 SAAADI. The CDR3 DNA follows: TGCGCCAGCAGTGACGGAGGGTTTTTGTACGAGCAGTACTTC. It specifies CASSDGGFLYEQYF.

This clone was seen ten or more times. The rearrangement joins TRBV5-4 to TRBJ2-2, with 8 bases matching TRBD1. V lost 5 bases, J lost 6 bases, and 3 bases stayed unmatched. Germline values: CDR1 SGHNT, CDR2 YYREEE (reference sequence). CDR3 length: 13 amino acids. The CDR3 sequence is CASRGQAAGELFF. CDR3 coding DNA: TGTGCCAGCAGGGGACAGGCGGCCGGGGAGCTGTTTTTT.

The chain uses TRBV28 and TRBJ2-1, with 11 bases fitting TRBD2. The V and J ends lost 5 bases and 5 bases, in that order; junction bases with no gene match: 8. This CDR3 region has 16 residues. Germline V CDR1 and CDR2: MDHEN, SYDVKM. The CDR3 DNA is TGTGCCAGCAGTACCCCCCGGACTAGCGGGCACAATGAGCAGTTCTTC. Its protein product is CASSTPRTSGHNEQFF.

The genes are TRBV29-1 and TRBJ2-1; TRBD1 is a possible D gene (6 bases). Germline loops: CDR1 SQVTM, CDR2 ANQGSEA. This CDR3 spans 11 amino acids. Trimming removed 2 bases from V and 7 bases from J, with 6 bases in between. The DNA for the CDR3 is TGCAGCGTTGAAACAGGGAATGAGCAGTTCTTC. Protein: CSVETGNEQFF.

The table lists this clone with a count of one. The chain employs TRBV7-6 and TRBJ2-1; D ambiguous. Germline values: CDR1 SGHVS, CDR2 FNYEAQ. Trimming left V 5 bases short and J 5 bases short, with 7 bases between. CDR3 length: 12 residues. CDR3 residues: CASSHNNNEQFF. The DNA of the CDR3 is TGTGCCAGCAGCCATAATAACAATGAGCAGTTCTTC.

Notes on this clone: A read error may account for a junction end that differs from germline. This chain connects TRBV5-3 to TRBJ2-5; D could derive from TRBD1 or TRBD2 (5 bases each). TRBV5-3 is an ORF; its function is uncertain. This CDR3 spans 13 amino acids. CDR3 sequence: CASSLRGQETQYF. The CDR3 bases are TGTGCCAGCAGCTTGAGGGGCCAAGAGACCCAGTACTTC.

The chain has TRBV7-9 and TRBJ2-3, with no clear D. V was cut by 1 base and J by 2 bases, with 16 bases left in between. The germline gives CDR1 SEHNR, CDR2 FQNEAQ (reference sequence). CDR3 size: 17 residues. CDR3: CASSLGLGRLHTDTQYF. CDR3 sequence (DNA): TGTGCCAGCAGCTTAGGTCTTGGGCGGCTACACACAGATACGCAGTATTTT.

The gene calls are TRBV9 and TRBJ2-7; tentatively, D is TRBD2 (6 bases). Between the trimmed V and J ends, which lost 0 bases and 1 base, there was a span of 11 bases. Germline assignment: CDR1 SGDLS and CDR2 YYNGEE. CDR3 length: 15 amino acids. This chain's CDR3 is CASSVDWGRSYEQYF. CDR3 DNA sequence: TGTGCCAGCAGCGTAGACTGGGGGAGGTCCTACGAGCAGTACTTC.

V gene TRBV29-1 combines with J gene TRBJ2-7, with 10 positions matching TRBD2. V dropped 5 bases and J dropped 6; count of bases not matched to a gene: 7. The CDR3 extends over 13 amino acids. The germline V gene encodes CDR1 SQVTM and CDR2 ANQGSEA. CDR3 in amino acids: CSVLLAGVGEQYF. Written as DNA, the CDR3 is TGCAGCGTTTTGCTAGCGGGAGTAGGCGAGCAGTACTTC.

The chain recombines TRBV7-3 with TRBJ2-7; D possibly corresponds to TRBD1 (5 bases). Trimming left V 2 bases short and J 0 bases short, with 11 bases between. The CDR3 spans 15 residues. CDR1 is SGHTA and CDR2 is FQGTGA in the germline V gene. CDR3 DNA sequence: TGTGCCAGCAGCTTACTCCAGGGAAGCTCCTACGAGCAGTACTTC. This sequence encodes CASSLLQGSSYEQYF.

The chain uses TRBV5-4 and TRBJ2-5; D unclear. The CDR3 contains 13 residues. The V end lost 5 bases, the J end lost 5 bases, and 13 bases lay between the germline ends. The germline CDR1 and CDR2 sequences are SGHNT and YYREEE (reference sequence). The CDR3 nucleotides read TGTGCCAGCAGTTTTGGACCGAAGGAGACCCAGTACTTC. Translation: CASSFGPKETQYF. Full variable domain (remainder filled in from reference TRBV5-4 and TRBJ2-5): ETGVTQSPTHLIKTRGQQVTLRCSSQSGHNTVSWYQQALGQGPQFIFQYYREEENGRGNFPPRFSGLQFPNYSSELNVNALELDDSALYLCASSFGPKETQYFGPGTRLLVL.

The V and J genes are TRBV13 and TRBJ2-7; 10 nucleotides align to TRBD2. Germline V CDR1 and CDR2: PRHDT, FYEKMQ (reference sequence). The CDR3 sequence is 15 residues long. The V and J ends lost 3 bases and 2 bases, in that order; junction bases with no gene match: 4. CDR3 sequence reads: CASSFGLAAPYEQYF. DNA for the CDR3: TGTGCCAGCAGCTTCGGACTAGCGGCGCCCTACGAGCAGTACTTC.